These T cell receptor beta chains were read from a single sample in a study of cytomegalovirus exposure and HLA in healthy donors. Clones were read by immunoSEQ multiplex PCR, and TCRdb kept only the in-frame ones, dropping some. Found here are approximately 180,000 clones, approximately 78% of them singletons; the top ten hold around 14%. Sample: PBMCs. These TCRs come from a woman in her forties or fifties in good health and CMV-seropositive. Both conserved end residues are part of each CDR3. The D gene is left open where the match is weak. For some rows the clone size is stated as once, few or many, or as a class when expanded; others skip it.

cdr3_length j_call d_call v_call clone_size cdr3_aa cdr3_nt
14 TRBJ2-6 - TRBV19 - CASSPGSVANVLTF TGTGCCAGTAGCCCAGGATCCGTGGCCAACGTCCTGACTTTC
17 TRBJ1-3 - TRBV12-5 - CASGLSGTAGPGNTIYF TGTGCTAGTGGTTTGTCCGGAACGGCAGGGCCTGGAAACACCATATATTTT
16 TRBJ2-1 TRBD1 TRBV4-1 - CASSQDRGRGRNEQFF TGCGCCAGCAGCCAAGATCGCGGCAGGGGGCGAAATGAGCAGTTCTTC
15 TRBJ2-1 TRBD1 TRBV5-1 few CASSKIGGAYNEQFF TGCGCCAGCAGTAAAATAGGGGGCGCCTACAATGAGCAGTTCTTC
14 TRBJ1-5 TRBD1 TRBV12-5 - CASGYGTGNQPQHF TGTGCTAGTGGTTACGGGACAGGCAATCAGCCCCAGCATTTT
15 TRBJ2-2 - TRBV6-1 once CASSPVPGIAGELFF TGTGCCAGCAGTCCGGTGCCGGGGATCGCCGGGGAGCTGTTTTTT
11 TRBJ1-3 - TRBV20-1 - CSARLGNTIYF TGCAGTGCTAGACTGGGAAACACCATATATTTT
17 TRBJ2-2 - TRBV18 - CASSPRSSGGYTGELFF TGTGCCAGCTCACCCAGATCCTCCGGAGGGTACACCGGGGAGCTGTTTTTT
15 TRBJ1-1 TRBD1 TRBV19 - CASSPQTGGNTEAFF TGTGCCAGTAGTCCCCAGACAGGGGGGAACACTGAAGCTTTCTTT
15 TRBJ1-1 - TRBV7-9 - CASSPIQGWNTEAFF TGTGCCAGCAGCCCGATCCAGGGCTGGAACACTGAAGCTTTCTTT
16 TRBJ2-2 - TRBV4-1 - CASSHPDQGNTGELFF TGCGCCAGCAGCCACCCCGACCAGGGAAACACCGGGGAGCTGTTTTTT
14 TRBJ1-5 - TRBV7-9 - CASSFSGSNQPQHF TGTGCCAGCAGCTTTAGTGGTAGCAATCAGCCCCAGCATTTT
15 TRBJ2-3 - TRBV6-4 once CASSDSGSMIDTQYF TGTGCCAGCAGTGACTCGGGCAGTATGATTGATACGCAGTATTTT
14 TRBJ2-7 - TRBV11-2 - CASSLIRESYEQYF TGTGCCAGCAGCCTCATCCGAGAATCCTACGAGCAGTACTTC
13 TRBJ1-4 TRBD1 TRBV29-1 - CSVADRGLRKLFF TGCAGCGTCGCAGACAGGGGGCTTCGAAAACTGTTTTTT
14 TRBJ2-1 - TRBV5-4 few CASSFGRKNDEQFF TGTGCCAGCAGCTTCGGCAGGAAGAATGATGAGCAGTTCTTC
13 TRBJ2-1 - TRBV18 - CASSPPVVNEQFF TGTGCCAGCTCACCACCGGTAGTCAATGAGCAGTTCTTC
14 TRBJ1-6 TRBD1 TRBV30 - CAYTGAMYNSPLHF TGTGCTTACACAGGGGCGATGTATAATTCACCCCTCCACTTT
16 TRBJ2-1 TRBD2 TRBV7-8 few CASSLFSSGGYNEQFF TGTGCCAGCAGCCTCTTCTCATCGGGGGGGTACAATGAGCAGTTCTTC
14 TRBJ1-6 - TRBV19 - CASSIPGYNSPLHF TGTGCCAGTAGTATTCCGGGATATAATTCACCCCTCCACTTT
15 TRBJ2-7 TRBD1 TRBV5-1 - CASSLTRGLLDEQYF TGCGCCAGCAGCTTGACGAGGGGGCTCTTGGACGAGCAGTACTTC
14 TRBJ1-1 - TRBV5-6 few CASSWGTLNTEAFF TGTGCCAGCAGCTGGGGGACACTGAACACTGAAGCTTTCTTT
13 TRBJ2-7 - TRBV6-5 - CASSDTGPYEQYF TGTGCCAGCAGTGATACAGGGCCCTACGAGCAGTACTTC
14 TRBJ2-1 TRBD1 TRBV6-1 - CASGIDRGYNEQFF TGTGCCAGCGGGATAGACAGGGGGTACAATGAGCAGTTCTTC
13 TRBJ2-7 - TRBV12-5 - CASGLSGAYEQYF TGTGCTAGTGGGCTCTCAGGTGCCTACGAGCAGTACTTC
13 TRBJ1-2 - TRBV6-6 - CASSYETAYGYTF TGTGCCAGCAGTTACGAGACAGCCTATGGCTACACCTTC
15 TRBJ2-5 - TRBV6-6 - CASSYRDRTQETQYF TGTGCCAGCAGTTACAGAGACAGGACTCAAGAGACCCAGTACTTC
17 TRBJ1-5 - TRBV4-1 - CASSQGGSIYSNQPQHF TGCGCCAGCAGCCAAGGAGGCTCAATTTATAGCAATCAGCCCCAGCATTTT
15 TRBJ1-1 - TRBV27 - CASSNGQTPSTEAFF TGTGCCAGCAGCAACGGACAGACCCCTTCCACTGAAGCTTTCTTT
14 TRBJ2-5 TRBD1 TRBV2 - CASRGTGPQETQYF TGTGCCAGCAGAGGGACAGGACCTCAGGAGACCCAGTACTTC
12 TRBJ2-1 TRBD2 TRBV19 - CASSIVTGGQFF TGTGCCAGTAGTATAGTAACGGGGGGGCAGTTCTTC
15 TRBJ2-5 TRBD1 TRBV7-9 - CASSLRQGAQETQYF TGTGCCAGCAGCTTACGACAGGGGGCTCAAGAGACCCAGTACTTC
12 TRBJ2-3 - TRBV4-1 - CASSHLLDTQYF TGCGCCAGCAGCCACCTGTTGGATACGCAGTATTTT
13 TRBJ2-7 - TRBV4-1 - CASSQGTPGEQYF TGCGCCAGCAGCCAAGGGACTCCGGGGGAGCAGTACTTC
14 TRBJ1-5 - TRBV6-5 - CASSYSGGRQPQHF TGTGCCAGCAGTTACTCCGGGGGGCGTCAGCCCCAGCATTTT
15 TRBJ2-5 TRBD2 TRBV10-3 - CAIRETSGPQETQYF TGTGCCATCAGGGAGACTAGCGGGCCCCAAGAGACCCAGTACTTC
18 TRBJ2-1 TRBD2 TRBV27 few CASSFPTAGTSGAREQFF TGTGCCAGCAGTTTCCCAACGGCCGGGACTAGCGGGGCGCGTGAGCAGTTCTTC
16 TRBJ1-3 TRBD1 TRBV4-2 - CASSLGWQGDGNTIYF TGTGCCAGCAGCCTCGGATGGCAGGGGGATGGAAACACCATATATTTT